This T cell receptor (beta chain) was captured in a study of control samples from healthy donors and cancer patients. The repertoire was sequenced with immunoSEQ multiplex PCR; TCRdb's copy has only in-frame clones and lacks some. The repertoire holds tens of thousands of clones, with around 92% as singletons. The source is a man over 45 in good health. Sample: blood.

Here the CDR3 DNA reads TGCGCCAGCAGGGACACCGTGAACACTGAAGCTTTCTTT. Translation gives CASRDTVNTEAFF. This rearrangement joins TRBV10-1 to TRBJ1-1; the D gene is possibly TRBD1 (5 bases). Germline values: CDR1 WNHNN, CDR2 SYGVQD (reference sequence). Trimming removed 6 bases from V and 0 bases from J, with 8 bases in between. The CDR3 covers 13 residues.